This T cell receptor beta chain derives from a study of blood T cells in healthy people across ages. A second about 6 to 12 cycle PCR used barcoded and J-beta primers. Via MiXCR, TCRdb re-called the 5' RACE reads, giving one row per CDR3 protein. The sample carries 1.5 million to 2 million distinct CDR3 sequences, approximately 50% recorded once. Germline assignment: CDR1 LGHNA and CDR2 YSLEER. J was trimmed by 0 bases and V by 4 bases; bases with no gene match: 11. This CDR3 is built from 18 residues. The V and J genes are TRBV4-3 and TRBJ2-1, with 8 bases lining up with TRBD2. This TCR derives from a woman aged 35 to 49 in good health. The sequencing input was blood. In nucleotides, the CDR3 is TGCGCCAGCAGCCTCCTCTCCCCCGGGACTAGCTCCTACAATGAGCAGTTCTTC. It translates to CASSLLSPGTSSYNEQFF.